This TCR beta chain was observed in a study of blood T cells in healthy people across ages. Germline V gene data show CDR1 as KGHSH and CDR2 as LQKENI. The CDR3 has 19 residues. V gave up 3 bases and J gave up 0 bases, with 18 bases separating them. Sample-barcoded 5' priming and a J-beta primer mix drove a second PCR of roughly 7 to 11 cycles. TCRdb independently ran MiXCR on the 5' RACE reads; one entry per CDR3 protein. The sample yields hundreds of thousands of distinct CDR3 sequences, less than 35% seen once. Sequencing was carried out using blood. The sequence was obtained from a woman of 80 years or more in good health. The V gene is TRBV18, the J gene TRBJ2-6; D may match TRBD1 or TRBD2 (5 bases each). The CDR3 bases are TGTGCCAGCTCACCGGTCGGGACCCTCCTTAACTCTGGGGCCAACGTCCTGACTTTC. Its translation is CASSPVGTLLNSGANVLTF.